Included here is one TCR beta chain sequence, with context. Its antigen is not known. V was trimmed by 4 bases and J by 3 bases, leaving 6 bases between them. CDR1 is MNHNY and CDR2 is SVGAGI in the germline V gene (reference sequence). The CDR3 covers 12 residues. The data are from a study of OX40 agonist ivuxolimab in advanced cancers. Study-level results: Certain nonresponders likewise exhibited a low normalized T-cell clonal expansion. Averaged across samples, CD8+ T cells carried more expanded clones than CD4+ did.

Method: immunoSEQ multiplex PCR; TCRdb's copy keeps in-frame clones and lacks some. The table has about 64,000 clones, approximately 84% seen once. The J gene is TRBJ2-5, the V gene TRBV6-6; TRBD1 might be the D (5 bases). The sequence was obtained from an adult with an advanced solid tumor such as melanoma, head and neck, liver or kidney cancer. The specimen comprised CD4+ or CD8+ T cells sorted from blood, sampled in a trial of the OX40 agonist ivuxolimab. The CDR3, as DNA: TGTGCCAGCAGTTCGACAGAAGAGACCCAGTACTTC. Translated, it gives CASSSTEETQYF.